This TCR beta chain was profiled in a study of blood T cell repertoires in COVID-19. Study in general: COVID-19 samples from acute and convalescent phases originated in the United States, Italy and Spain. T cells, B-cell-depleted T cells, or PBMCs supplied cDNA or gDNA.

In the study's own analysis: Estimation of nucleated cell counts was performed using reference gene primer amplification. TCRdb's copy holds only in-frame clones and misses some; the assay was immunoSEQ multiplex PCR. The V and J calls and clone size were taken over from that table, and D and trimming were inferred from the DNA. The sample gives around 100,000 clones, 80% to 95% of which show up once; about 5.7% is in the top ten. This clone was detected only once. CDR1 and CDR2 (germline): MDHEN, SYDVKM. The V gene lost 5 bases and the J gene lost 2 bases, with 17 bases spanning the gap. The length of the CDR3 is 16 residues.

The sample taken for sequencing was peripheral blood. The receptor comes from a man in his fifties with active COVID-19. V gene TRBV28 combines with J gene TRBJ2-3; D perhaps matches TRBD2 (7 bases). CDR3 sequence (DNA): TGTGCCAGCAGTCCTAGGGGGGGGCGCATCACAGATACGCAGTATTTT. It yields the protein CASSPRGGRITDTQYF.